Only a few counts were recorded for the clone carrying this T cell receptor (beta chain). Its antigen is still unknown. This sample is drawn from a study of beta chain features in type 1 diabetes. General study results and limits: For Type 1 diabetes patients, all four CD4+ subsets carried TCRB CDR3s that were moderately but significantly shorter.

Each of the sorted populations had a purity greater than 95%. Every bit of the isolated RNA underwent reverse transcription, so sequencing read expressed TCRB transcripts. Profiling relied on immunoSEQ multiplex PCR, and the TCRdb table lists in-frame clones only, not all of them. The data hold 600,000 to 700,000 clones, with about an eighth observed a single time. Between the trimmed V and J ends, which lost 0 bases and 8 bases, there was a span of 13 bases. The CDR3 spans 14 residues. Per germline, CDR1 KGHSH and CDR2 LQKENI. The clonotype was recovered from a young man with type 1 diabetes. Sequenced input: naive CD4+ T cells from blood. The V gene is TRBV18, the J gene TRBJ1-2; D is ambiguous. In DNA form, the CDR3 reads TGTGCCAGCTCACCACCGGGCGACAATAAGGGCTACACCTTC. This codes for CASSPPGDNKGYTF. The full variable domain, its missing parts supplied by reference TRBV18 and TRBJ1-2, is NAGVMQNPRHLVRRRGQEARLRCSPMKGHSHVYWYRQLPEEGLKFMVYLQKENIIDESGMPKERFSAEFPKEGPSILRIQQVVRGDSAAYFCASSPPGDNKGYTFGSGTRLTVV.